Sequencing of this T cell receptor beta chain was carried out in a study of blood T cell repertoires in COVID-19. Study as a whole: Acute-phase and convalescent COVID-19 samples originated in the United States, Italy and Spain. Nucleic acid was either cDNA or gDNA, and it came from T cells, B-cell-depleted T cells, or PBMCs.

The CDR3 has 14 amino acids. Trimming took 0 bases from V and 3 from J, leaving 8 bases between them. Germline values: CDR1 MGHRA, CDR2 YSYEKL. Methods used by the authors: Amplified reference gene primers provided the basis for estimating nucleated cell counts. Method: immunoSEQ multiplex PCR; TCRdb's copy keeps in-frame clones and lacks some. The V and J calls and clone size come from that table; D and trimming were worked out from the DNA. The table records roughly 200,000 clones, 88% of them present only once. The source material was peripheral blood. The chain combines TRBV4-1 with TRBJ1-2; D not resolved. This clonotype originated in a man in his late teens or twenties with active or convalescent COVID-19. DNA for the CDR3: TGCGCCAGCAGCCAAGAAGAGCGAGACTATGGCTACACCTTC. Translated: CASSQEERDYGYTF.